A selection of T cell receptor beta chains follows, all from one sample in a study of blood T cell repertoires in COVID-19. Sequenced by immunoSEQ multiplex PCR; TCRdb stores in-frame clones only, minus some. The sample carries under 250,000 clones, about 92% recorded once. Specimen: peripheral blood. Source of these receptors: a man aged 25-45 years with acute or convalescent COVID-19. Both conserved end residues are part of each CDR3. A D gene is named only where the DNA matches it firmly. Clone sizes are given selectively: once, few, many, or a class where the clone is expanded.

V gene: TRBV28; D gene: TRBD2; J gene: TRBJ2-3; clone size: once; CDR3 length: 17; CDR3 protein: CASTLAGLAGTTDTQYF; CDR3 DNA: TGTGCCAGCACCCTAGCGGGACTAGCGGGGACAACAGATACGCAGTATTTT
V gene: TRBV12-3/TRBV12-4; D gene: TRBD1; J gene: TRBJ2-7; clone size: -; CDR3 length: 13; CDR3 protein: CASRGQWAYEQYF; CDR3 DNA: TGTGCCAGCAGGGGACAGTGGGCCTACGAGCAGTACTTC
V gene: TRBV5-1; D gene: TRBD1; J gene: TRBJ1-2; clone size: -; CDR3 length: 15; CDR3 protein: CASSLALTGAGYGTF; CDR3 DNA: TGCGCCAGCAGCTTGGCCCTGACAGGGGCGGGATATGGAACCTTC
V gene: TRBV3-1/TRBV3-2; D gene: -; J gene: TRBJ2-2; clone size: -; CDR3 length: 17; CDR3 protein: CASSQDWRAQWTGELFF; CDR3 DNA: TGTGCCAGCAGCCAAGATTGGCGGGCCCAGTGGACCGGGGAGCTGTTTTTT
V gene: TRBV29-1; D gene: -; J gene: TRBJ1-1; clone size: few; CDR3 length: 9; CDR3 protein: CSVGGEAFF; CDR3 DNA: TGCAGCGTGGGAGGGGAAGCTTTCTTT
V gene: TRBV10-1; D gene: -; J gene: TRBJ1-1; clone size: -; CDR3 length: 17; CDR3 protein: CASSEGAGNRANTEAFF; CDR3 DNA: TGCGCCAGCAGTGAAGGAGCGGGGAATCGCGCGAACACTGAAGCTTTCTTT
V gene: TRBV3-1/TRBV3-2; D gene: -; J gene: TRBJ2-7; clone size: -; CDR3 length: 16; CDR3 protein: CASSQIGQIHPYEQYF; CDR3 DNA: TGTGCCAGCAGCCAAATCGGACAGATCCACCCTTACGAGCAGTACTTC
V gene: TRBV5-6; D gene: -; J gene: TRBJ2-3; clone size: -; CDR3 length: 15; CDR3 protein: CASSLVNRAPDTQYF; CDR3 DNA: TGTGCCAGCAGCTTGGTGAACAGGGCCCCAGATACGCAGTATTTT
V gene: TRBV11-2; D gene: TRBD2; J gene: TRBJ2-3; clone size: -; CDR3 length: 15; CDR3 protein: CASSWTSGGADTQYF; CDR3 DNA: TGTGCCAGCAGCTGGACTAGCGGGGGGGCAGATACGCAGTATTTT
V gene: TRBV2; D gene: -; J gene: TRBJ1-6; clone size: once; CDR3 length: 13; CDR3 protein: CASSGTGQYPLHF; CDR3 DNA: TGTGCCAGCAGTGGTACAGGGCAATATCCCCTCCACTTT
V gene: TRBV7-9; D gene: -; J gene: TRBJ2-7; clone size: -; CDR3 length: 12; CDR3 protein: CASSLVPGRWYF; CDR3 DNA: TGTGCCAGCAGCTTAGTTCCAGGTCGTTGGTACTTC
V gene: TRBV13; D gene: -; J gene: TRBJ1-1; clone size: -; CDR3 length: 14; CDR3 protein: CASSRATGRHEAFF; CDR3 DNA: TGTGCCAGCAGCAGAGCCACAGGGCGTCATGAAGCTTTCTTT
V gene: TRBV6-5; D gene: -; J gene: TRBJ1-1; clone size: -; CDR3 length: 14; CDR3 protein: CASSYRQGKAEAFF; CDR3 DNA: TGTGCCAGCAGTTACCGTCAGGGTAAAGCTGAAGCTTTCTTT
V gene: TRBV5-4; D gene: TRBD1; J gene: TRBJ2-5; clone size: -; CDR3 length: 16; CDR3 protein: CASSGTGQAPQETQYF; CDR3 DNA: TGTGCCAGCAGCGGGACCGGACAGGCTCCCCAAGAGACCCAGTACTTC
V gene: TRBV7-3; D gene: -; J gene: TRBJ2-7; clone size: few; CDR3 length: 13; CDR3 protein: CASSTDIPYEQYF; CDR3 DNA: TGTGCCAGCAGCACGGACATTCCCTACGAGCAGTACTTC
V gene: TRBV11-2; D gene: TRBD2; J gene: TRBJ2-1; clone size: once; CDR3 length: 16; CDR3 protein: CASSSLAGGQYNEQFF; CDR3 DNA: TGTGCCAGCAGCTCCCTAGCGGGGGGGCAATACAATGAGCAGTTCTTC
V gene: TRBV6-5; D gene: TRBD2; J gene: TRBJ2-1; clone size: -; CDR3 length: 14; CDR3 protein: CACRREGFVNEQFF; CDR3 DNA: TGTGCCTGTCGGCGGGAGGGATTTGTCAATGAGCAGTTCTTC
V gene: TRBV28; D gene: TRBD1; J gene: TRBJ1-5; clone size: -; CDR3 length: 15; CDR3 protein: CASSIGTGWGQPQHF; CDR3 DNA: TGTGCCAGCAGTATTGGGACAGGGTGGGGCCAGCCCCAGCATTTT
V gene: TRBV11-3; D gene: -; J gene: TRBJ1-1; clone size: -; CDR3 length: 13; CDR3 protein: CASSGGMNTEAFF; CDR3 DNA: TGTGCCAGCAGCGGGGGGATGAACACTGAAGCTTTCTTT
V gene: TRBV28; D gene: TRBD2; J gene: TRBJ2-1; clone size: once; CDR3 length: 17; CDR3 protein: CASSTLAGGPGYNEQFF; CDR3 DNA: TGTGCCAGCAGTACCCTAGCGGGAGGGCCAGGCTACAATGAGCAGTTCTTC
V gene: TRBV5-1; D gene: -; J gene: TRBJ2-7; clone size: -; CDR3 length: 13; CDR3 protein: CASSLVGLYEQYF; CDR3 DNA: TGCGCCAGCAGCTTGGTTGGGCTTTACGAGCAGTACTTC
V gene: TRBV6-2/TRBV6-3; D gene: TRBD2; J gene: TRBJ2-3; clone size: -; CDR3 length: 17; CDR3 protein: CASSYASSGGTLNTQYF; CDR3 DNA: TGTGCCAGCAGTTACGCTTCTAGCGGGGGGACACTAAATACGCAGTATTTT
V gene: TRBV2; D gene: -; J gene: TRBJ2-1; clone size: -; CDR3 length: 14; CDR3 protein: CASSSSALGNEQFF; CDR3 DNA: TGTGCCAGCAGTTCTAGCGCACTAGGTAATGAGCAGTTCTTC
V gene: TRBV28; D gene: -; J gene: TRBJ1-1; clone size: -; CDR3 length: 16; CDR3 protein: CASSFARERTNTEAFF; CDR3 DNA: TGTGCCAGCAGTTTCGCCAGGGAAAGAACGAACACTGAAGCTTTCTTT
V gene: TRBV5-1; D gene: -; J gene: TRBJ2-1; clone size: -; CDR3 length: 15; CDR3 protein: CASSMTGSSYNEQFF; CDR3 DNA: TGCGCCAGCAGCATGACGGGAAGCTCCTACAATGAGCAGTTCTTC
V gene: TRBV5-6; D gene: -; J gene: TRBJ2-1; clone size: few; CDR3 length: 15; CDR3 protein: CASSTAGSSYNEQFF; CDR3 DNA: TGTGCCAGCAGCACGGCGGGGAGCTCCTACAATGAGCAGTTCTTC
V gene: TRBV5-1; D gene: -; J gene: TRBJ1-6; clone size: -; CDR3 length: 18; CDR3 protein: CASSLSPGGTLDNSPLHF; CDR3 DNA: TGCGCCAGCAGCTTATCCCCGGGAGGGACACTGGATAATTCACCCCTCCACTTT
V gene: TRBV3-1/TRBV3-2; D gene: TRBD1; J gene: TRBJ2-1; clone size: -; CDR3 length: 15; CDR3 protein: CASKKMGQGINEQFF; CDR3 DNA: TGTGCCAGCAAGAAGATGGGACAGGGGATAAATGAGCAGTTCTTC
V gene: TRBV2; D gene: TRBD1; J gene: TRBJ2-1; clone size: -; CDR3 length: 15; CDR3 protein: CASREPGGSYNEQFF; CDR3 DNA: TGTGCCAGCAGGGAGCCAGGGGGCTCCTACAATGAGCAGTTCTTC
V gene: TRBV5-6; D gene: TRBD2; J gene: TRBJ2-6; clone size: -; CDR3 length: 17; CDR3 protein: CASSLGAGRSGANVLTF; CDR3 DNA: TGTGCCAGCAGCTTAGGAGCGGGACGTTCTGGGGCCAACGTCCTGACTTTC
V gene: TRBV7-8; D gene: -; J gene: TRBJ1-2; clone size: -; CDR3 length: 13; CDR3 protein: CASSLGGTYGYTF; CDR3 DNA: TGTGCCAGCAGCTTAGGAGGAACCTATGGCTACACCTTC
V gene: TRBV6-1; D gene: -; J gene: TRBJ2-1; clone size: -; CDR3 length: 17; CDR3 protein: CASSERWTADARNEQFF; CDR3 DNA: TGTGCCAGCAGTGAAAGGTGGACAGCCGACGCACGCAATGAGCAGTTCTTC
V gene: TRBV28; D gene: -; J gene: TRBJ2-1; clone size: -; CDR3 length: 14; CDR3 protein: CASSLFGTYNEQFF; CDR3 DNA: TGTGCCAGCAGTTTATTCGGGACCTACAATGAGCAGTTCTTC
V gene: TRBV5-4; D gene: TRBD2; J gene: TRBJ2-3; clone size: -; CDR3 length: 15; CDR3 protein: CASSPRGGREDTQYF; CDR3 DNA: TGTGCCAGCAGCCCTCGCGGGGGAAGGGAAGATACGCAGTATTTT
V gene: TRBV13; D gene: -; J gene: TRBJ2-3; clone size: -; CDR3 length: 18; CDR3 protein: CASSYGQEGAGKTDTQYF; CDR3 DNA: TGTGCCAGCAGCTACGGACAGGAGGGAGCAGGGAAGACAGATACGCAGTATTTT
V gene: TRBV5-5; D gene: -; J gene: TRBJ2-1; clone size: -; CDR3 length: 15; CDR3 protein: CASSPWGYSTDEQFF; CDR3 DNA: TGTGCCAGCAGCCCCTGGGGCTACTCCACCGATGAGCAGTTCTTC
V gene: TRBV28; D gene: -; J gene: TRBJ2-5; clone size: -; CDR3 length: 14; CDR3 protein: CASSLGGRRETQYF; CDR3 DNA: TGTGCCAGCAGTTTGGGGGGACGGAGGGAGACCCAGTACTTC